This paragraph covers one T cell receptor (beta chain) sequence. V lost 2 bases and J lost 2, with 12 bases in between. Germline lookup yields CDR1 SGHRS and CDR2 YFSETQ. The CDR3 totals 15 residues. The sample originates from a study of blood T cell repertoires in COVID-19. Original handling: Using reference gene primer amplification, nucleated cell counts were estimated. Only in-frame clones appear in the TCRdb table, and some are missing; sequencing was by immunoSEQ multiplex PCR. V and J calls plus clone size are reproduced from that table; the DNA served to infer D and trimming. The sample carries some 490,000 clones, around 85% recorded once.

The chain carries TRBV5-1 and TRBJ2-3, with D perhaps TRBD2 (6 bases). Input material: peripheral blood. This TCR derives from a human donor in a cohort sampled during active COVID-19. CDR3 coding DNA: TGCGCCAGCAGCTTCGGGGGTCCCCCCACAGATACGCAGTATTTT. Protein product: CASSFGGPPTDTQYF.